The 18 T cell receptor beta chains reported below all come from one sample, sequenced in a study of T cells after yellow fever vaccination. TCRdb reanalysed the 5' RACE reads using MiXCR and keeps one entry per CDR3 protein. This repertoire shows under 550,000 distinct CDR3 sequences, just over 20% found once; its top ten account for approximately 15%. The source material was PBMCs, sampled roughly 20 days after the first yellow fever vaccination. These receptors were obtained from a man between 18 and 35 years old who received the YFV17D yellow fever vaccine.

The gene calls are TRBV5-1 and TRBJ1-3; a weak D match, TRBD1 (6 bases). Deletions cut 1 base from V and 4 bases from J, with 12 bases between. The CDR3 runs to 15 residues. Germline values: CDR1 SGHRS, CDR2 YFSETQ. In DNA, the CDR3 is TGCGCCAGCAGCTTGAACAGGGACGGAGGAAACACCATATATTTT. The encoded protein is CASSLNRDGGNTIYF.

The gene calls are TRBV18 and TRBJ2-3; D may be TRBD1 or TRBD2 (7 bases each). Germline V gene lookup returns CDR1 KGHSH and CDR2 LQKENI. Trimming cost V 6 bases and J 4 bases, with 20 bases left between them. CDR3 length equals 16 residues. CDR3 loop: CASSPGGDFQADTQYF. The CDR3, as DNA: TGTGCCAGCTCCCCAGGGGGGGACTTCCAAGCAGATACGCAGTATTTT.

V usage is TRBV10-3 and J usage is TRBJ2-7; D call uncertain. CDR1 and CDR2 (germline): ENHRY, SYGVKD. This CDR3 contains 12 residues. Trimming shortened V by 4 bases and J by 6 bases, and 10 bases separated the two germline ends. CDR3 nucleotides: TGTGCCATCAGTGCCCGCGTGACCGAGCAGTACTTC. Protein product: CAISARVTEQYF.

The sample holds a few counts of this clonotype. V gene TRBV6-2 or TRBV6-3 combines with J gene TRBJ2-4, with TRBD1 identical over 10 bases. This CDR3 contains 14 residues. Germline-derived CDR1 and CDR2 are MNHEY and SVGEGT. J gave up 8 bases and V 6 bases, and 7 bases lay outside the gene matches. The CDR3: CASSRWTGGDIQYF. DNA of the CDR3: TGTGCCAGCAGCCGTTGGACAGGGGGTGACATTCAGTACTTC.

This chain connects TRBV5-1 to TRBJ1-1; D gene ambiguous. Germline V gives CDR1 SGHRS, CDR2 YFSETQ. CDR3 length: 15 residues. Trimming removed 0 bases from V and 2 bases from J, with 11 bases in between. The CDR3 nucleotides are TGCGCCAGCAGCTTGGATCCAGCCAGTAACACTGAAGCTTTCTTT. As protein: CASSLDPASNTEAFF.

This clonotype was detected only a few times. The rearrangement links TRBV27 to TRBJ2-3, with TRBD1 as a possible D gene (5 bases). The length of the CDR3 is 18 residues. In germline, CDR1 is MNHEY, CDR2 SMNVEV (reference sequence). With 4 bases removed from V and 1 base from J, the gap between germline ends came to 21 bases. The CDR3 coding sequence is TGTGCCAGCAGTTCACAATTCCGTTGGGGCCAGGGCACAGATACGCAGTATTTT. Translating gives CASSSQFRWGQGTDTQYF.

The V gene is TRBV20-1, the J gene TRBJ2-2, with D tentatively TRBD1 or TRBD2 (5 bases each). V lost 1 base to trimming and J lost 4 bases, with 13 bases between them. The germline CDR1 and CDR2 sequences are DFQATT and SNEGSKA (reference sequence). The CDR3 extends over 15 amino acids. CDR3 region: CSARAGGDPTGELFF. CDR3 bases: TGCAGTGCTAGAGCGGGTGGGGACCCCACCGGGGAGCTGTTTTTT.

V is TRBV6-2 or TRBV6-3 and J is TRBJ1-1; the match to TRBD1 covers 9 bases. Looked up from germline, CDR1 is MNHEY and CDR2 is SVGEGT. This CDR3 region has 15 residues. J was trimmed by 5 bases and V by 2 bases; bases with no gene match: 6. Here the CDR3 DNA reads TGTGCCAGCAGTTACCCGGACAGGGGAAGGACTGAAGCTTTCTTT. Its translation: CASSYPDRGRTEAFF.

This clonotype came up a few times. The chain carries TRBV7-2 and TRBJ2-2; no definite D call. The CDR3 is made up of 13 amino acids. Germline V gene data show CDR1 as SGHTA and CDR2 as FQGNSA. Trimming stripped 2 bases from V and 5 bases from J, with 6 bases between. CDR3: CASSLYETGELFF. CDR3 nucleotide sequence: TGTGCCAGCAGCTTATATGAGACCGGGGAGCTGTTTTTT. The full variable domain, rest sourced from reference TRBV7-2 and TRBJ2-2, is GAGVSQSPSNKVTEKGKDVELRCDPISGHTALYWYRQSLGQGLEFLIYFQGNSAPDKSGLPSDRFSAERTGGSVSTLTIQRTQQEDSAVYLCASSLYETGELFFGEGSRLTVL.

This chain links TRBV27 with TRBJ2-7; possibly TRBD2 for D (6 bases). Germline values: CDR1 MNHEY, CDR2 SMNVEV (reference sequence). The CDR3 extends over 15 amino acids. V lost 4 bases, J lost 0 bases, and 13 bases lay in between. The CDR3: CASSWGDPISYEQYF. The CDR3 DNA reads TGTGCCAGCAGTTGGGGGGACCCCATCTCCTACGAGCAGTACTTC.

In DNA, the CDR3 is TGTGCCAGCAGTGAGGGTGCAGGGGGCTCGGAGACCCAGTACTTC. This gives the protein CASSEGAGGSETQYF. The rearrangement joins TRBV2 to TRBJ2-5; the match to TRBD1 covers 8 bases. This CDR3 spans 15 amino acids. The germline gives CDR1 SNHLY, CDR2 FYNNEI. Trimming at V came to 3 bases and at J to 5 bases, leaving 8 bases not matched to a gene.

This clonotype was detected ten times or more. The chain links TRBV7-2 to TRBJ1-5; no clear D gene. Germline V gene data show CDR1 as SGHTA and CDR2 as FQGNSA. There are 13 residues in the CDR3. The V and J ends lost 4 bases and 0 bases respectively, with 4 bases between them. The CDR3 here is CASSSYSNQPQHF. The CDR3 DNA sequence: TGTGCCAGCAGCTCTTATAGCAATCAGCCCCAGCATTTT.

The rearrangement joins TRBV20-1 to TRBJ2-5; D is possibly TRBD1 (5 bases). V shed 1 base and J shed 7 bases, with 16 bases lying between them. This CDR3 contains 14 residues. CDR1 and CDR2 (germline): DFQATT, SNEGSKA (reference sequence). The CDR3 region is CSARGQGLRGTQYF. CDR3 in DNA: TGCAGTGCTAGAGGGCAGGGTTTGAGAGGGACCCAGTACTTC.

This clonotype came up a few times. The rearrangement joins TRBV12-3 or TRBV12-4 to TRBJ1-1; 11 nucleotides align to TRBD1. CDR3 length: 16 residues. Trimming removed 6 bases from V and 0 bases from J; junction bases left unmatched: 6. CDR3 DNA: TGTGCCAGCAGAAACAGGGGACAGGGGGTGAACACTGAAGCTTTCTTT. Its protein is CASRNRGQGVNTEAFF.

The table lists this clonotype with a few counts. The chain carries TRBV4-3 and TRBJ2-2; D possibly corresponds to TRBD1 (6 bases). This CDR3 has 16 amino acids. The germline CDR1 and CDR2 sequences are LGHNA and YSLEER. Between the trimmed V and J ends, which lost 1 base and 2 bases, there was a span of 11 bases. In nucleotides, the CDR3 is TGCGCCAGCAGCCAAGTTCCAGGGGAAAACACCGGGGAGCTGTTTTTT. This sequence encodes CASSQVPGENTGELFF.

V gene TRBV2 combines with J gene TRBJ2-1; no reliable D call. CDR1 is SNHLY, CDR2 FYNNEI, per germline. The CDR3 extends over 12 amino acids. V was shortened by 4 bases and J by 2 bases, with 3 bases between the two germline ends. CDR3 protein: CASSGTYNEQFF. CDR3 sequence (DNA): TGTGCCAGCAGTGGGACCTACAATGAGCAGTTCTTC.

This clonotype turned up a few times. This chain connects TRBV29-1 to TRBJ2-5, with 8 bases matching TRBD2. The V and J ends lost 3 bases and 2 bases, in that order; junction bases with no gene match: 11. The length of the CDR3 is 16 residues. Germline V CDR1 and CDR2: SQVTM, ANQGSEA. The CDR3 spells CSVDRGLAGNQETQYF. DNA of the CDR3: TGCAGCGTTGATAGGGGTTTAGCGGGGAATCAAGAGACCCAGTACTTC.

The table lists this clonotype with a few counts. J is TRBJ1-2 and V is TRBV28; tentatively, D is TRBD1 (6 bases). CDR3 length: 15 residues. V was cut by 0 bases and J by 5 bases, with 13 bases left in between. Germline assignment: CDR1 MDHEN and CDR2 SYDVKM. In nucleotides, the CDR3 is TGTGCCAGCAGTTTATGGGACAGTCGTTTTTATGGCTACACCTTC. This gives the protein CASSLWDSRFYGYTF.